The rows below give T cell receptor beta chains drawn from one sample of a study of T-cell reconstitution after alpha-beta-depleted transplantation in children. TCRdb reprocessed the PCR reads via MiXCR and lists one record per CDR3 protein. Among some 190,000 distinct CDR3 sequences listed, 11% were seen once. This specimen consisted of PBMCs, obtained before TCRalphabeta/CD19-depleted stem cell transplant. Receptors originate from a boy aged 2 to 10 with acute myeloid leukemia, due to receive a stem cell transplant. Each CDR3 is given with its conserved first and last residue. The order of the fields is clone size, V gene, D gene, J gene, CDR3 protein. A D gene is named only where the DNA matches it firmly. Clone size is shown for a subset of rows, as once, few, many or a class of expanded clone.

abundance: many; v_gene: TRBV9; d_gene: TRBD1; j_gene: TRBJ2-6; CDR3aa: CASSARESDRGLGANVLTF
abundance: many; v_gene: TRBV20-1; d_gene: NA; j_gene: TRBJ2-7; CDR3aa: CSARDLYEQYF
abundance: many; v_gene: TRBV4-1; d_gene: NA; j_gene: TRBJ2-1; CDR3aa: CASSQVLPESNEQFF
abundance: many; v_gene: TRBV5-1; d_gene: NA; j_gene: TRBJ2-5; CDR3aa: CASSLREEETQYF
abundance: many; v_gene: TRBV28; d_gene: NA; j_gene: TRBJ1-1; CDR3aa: CASSLIRTEAFF
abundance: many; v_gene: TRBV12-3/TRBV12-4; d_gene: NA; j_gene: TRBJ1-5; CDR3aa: CASSPRERYSNQPQHF
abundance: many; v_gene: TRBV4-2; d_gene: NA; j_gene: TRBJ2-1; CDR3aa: CASSQAGRVNEQFF
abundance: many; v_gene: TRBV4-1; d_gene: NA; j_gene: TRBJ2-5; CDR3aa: CASSHPARRQETQYF
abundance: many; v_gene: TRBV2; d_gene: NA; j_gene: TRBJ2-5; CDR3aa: CASSPRGAFQETQYF
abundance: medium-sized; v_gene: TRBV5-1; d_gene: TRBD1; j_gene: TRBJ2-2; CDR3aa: CASSLGQGATGELFF
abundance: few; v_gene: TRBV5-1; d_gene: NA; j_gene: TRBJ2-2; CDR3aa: CASSWRSFRSKGTGELFF
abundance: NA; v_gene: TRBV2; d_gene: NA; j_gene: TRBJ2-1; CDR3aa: CASSLPTDRTDEQFF
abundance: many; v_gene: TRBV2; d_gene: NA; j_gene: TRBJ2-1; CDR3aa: CASSFTPYYNEQFF
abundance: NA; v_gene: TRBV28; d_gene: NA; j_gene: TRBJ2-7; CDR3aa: CASSLCIRCQASTYEQYF
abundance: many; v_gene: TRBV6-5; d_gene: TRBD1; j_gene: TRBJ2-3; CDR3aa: CASSYRDRVADTQYF
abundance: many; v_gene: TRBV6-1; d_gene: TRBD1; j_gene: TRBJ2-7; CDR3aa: CASSELGQGAREQYF
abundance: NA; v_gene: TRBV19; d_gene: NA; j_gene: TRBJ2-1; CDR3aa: CASSMAGLNNEQFF
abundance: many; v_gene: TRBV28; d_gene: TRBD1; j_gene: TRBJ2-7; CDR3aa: CASSITQGARDEQYF
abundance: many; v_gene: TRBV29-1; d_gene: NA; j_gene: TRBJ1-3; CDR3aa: CSAVVPGNTIYF
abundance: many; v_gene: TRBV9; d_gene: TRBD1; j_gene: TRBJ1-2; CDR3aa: CASSPPDRALYGYTF
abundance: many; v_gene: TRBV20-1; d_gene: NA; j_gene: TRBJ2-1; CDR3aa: CSARDPQAKTGNEQFF
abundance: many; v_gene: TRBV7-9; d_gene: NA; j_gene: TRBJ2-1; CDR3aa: CASSLRKNEQFF
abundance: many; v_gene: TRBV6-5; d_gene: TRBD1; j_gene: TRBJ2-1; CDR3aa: CASSYYHQPTGSNEQFF
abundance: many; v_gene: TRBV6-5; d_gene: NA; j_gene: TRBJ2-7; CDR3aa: CASSYSKAYEQYF
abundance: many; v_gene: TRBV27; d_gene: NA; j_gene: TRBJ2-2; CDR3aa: CASSLQGRELFF
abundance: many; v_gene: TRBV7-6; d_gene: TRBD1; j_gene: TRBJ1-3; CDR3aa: CASSQVGWGTAILSGNTIYF
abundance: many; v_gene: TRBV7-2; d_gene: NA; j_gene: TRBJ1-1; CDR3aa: CASRWTNEAFF
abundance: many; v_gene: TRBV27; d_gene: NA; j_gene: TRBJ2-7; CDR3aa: CASSLFFGPVQYF
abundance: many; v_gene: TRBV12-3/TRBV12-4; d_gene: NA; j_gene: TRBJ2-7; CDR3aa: CASSPDSTREQYF
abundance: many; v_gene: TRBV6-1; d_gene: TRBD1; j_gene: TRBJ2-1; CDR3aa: CASSLDRERYNEQFF
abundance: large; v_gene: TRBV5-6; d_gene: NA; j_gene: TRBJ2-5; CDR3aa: CASSPGLTTNQETQYF
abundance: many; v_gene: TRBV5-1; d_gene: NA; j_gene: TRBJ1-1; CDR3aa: CASSFRQKLMNTEAFF
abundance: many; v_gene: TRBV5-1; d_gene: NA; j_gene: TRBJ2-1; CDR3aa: CASRTTYGGEQFF
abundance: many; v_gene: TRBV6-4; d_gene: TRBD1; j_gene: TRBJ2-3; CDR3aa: CASSDGQDTDTQYF
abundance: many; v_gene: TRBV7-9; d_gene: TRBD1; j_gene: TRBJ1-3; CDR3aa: CASSLAGTGGSGNTIYF
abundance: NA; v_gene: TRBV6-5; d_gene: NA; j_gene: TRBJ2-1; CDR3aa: CASSSACDEQFF
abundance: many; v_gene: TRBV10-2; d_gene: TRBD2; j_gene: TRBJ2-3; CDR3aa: CASTTLAGFPDTQYF
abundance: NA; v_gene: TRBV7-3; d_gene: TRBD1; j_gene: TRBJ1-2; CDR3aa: CASSPTGGSFYGYTF
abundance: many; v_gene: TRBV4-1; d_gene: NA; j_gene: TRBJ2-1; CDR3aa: CASSQYQGTVNEQFF
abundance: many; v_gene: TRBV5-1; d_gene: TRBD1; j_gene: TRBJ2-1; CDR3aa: CASSLWVGGQSNEQFF
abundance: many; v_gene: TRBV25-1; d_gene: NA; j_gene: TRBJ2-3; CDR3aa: CASSNRDTQYF
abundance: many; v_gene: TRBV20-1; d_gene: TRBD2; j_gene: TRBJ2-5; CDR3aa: CSASRVAGGWETQYF